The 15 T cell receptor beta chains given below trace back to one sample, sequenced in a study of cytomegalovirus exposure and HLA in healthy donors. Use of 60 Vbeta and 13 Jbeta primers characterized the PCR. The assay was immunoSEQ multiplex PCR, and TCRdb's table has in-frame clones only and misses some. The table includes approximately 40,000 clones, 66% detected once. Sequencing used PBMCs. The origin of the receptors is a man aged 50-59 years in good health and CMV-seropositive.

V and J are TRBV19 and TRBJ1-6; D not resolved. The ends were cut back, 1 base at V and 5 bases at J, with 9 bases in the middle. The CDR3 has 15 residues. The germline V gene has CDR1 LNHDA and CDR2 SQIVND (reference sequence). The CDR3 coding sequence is TGTGCCAGTAGTATAGCGGCCAGGAATAATTCACCCCTCCACTTT. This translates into CASSIAARNNSPLHF.

The CDR3 nucleotides read TGTGCCAGCAGTGAACGTACCAGGGGGGACTATGGCTACACCTTC. It encodes CASSERTRGDYGYTF. The chain has TRBV6-1 and TRBJ1-2, with 7 bases fitting TRBD1. J was trimmed by 3 bases and V by 2 bases; bases with no gene match: 6. The germline gives CDR1 MNHNS, CDR2 SASEGT. CDR3 length equals 15 residues.

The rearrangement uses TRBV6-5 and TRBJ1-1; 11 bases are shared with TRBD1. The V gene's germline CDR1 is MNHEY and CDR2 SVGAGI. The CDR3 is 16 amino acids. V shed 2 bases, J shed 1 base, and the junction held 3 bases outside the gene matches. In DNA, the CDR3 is TGTGCCAGCAGTTACGCCGGGACAGGGGGGAACACTGAAGCTTTCTTT. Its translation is CASSYAGTGGNTEAFF.

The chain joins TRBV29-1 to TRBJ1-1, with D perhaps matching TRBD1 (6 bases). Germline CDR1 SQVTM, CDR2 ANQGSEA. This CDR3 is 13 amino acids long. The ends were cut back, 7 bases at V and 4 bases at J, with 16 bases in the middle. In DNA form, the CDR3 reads TGCAGCGGCGGACAGTCTTTTTTCACTGAAGCTTTCTTT. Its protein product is CSGGQSFFTEAFF.

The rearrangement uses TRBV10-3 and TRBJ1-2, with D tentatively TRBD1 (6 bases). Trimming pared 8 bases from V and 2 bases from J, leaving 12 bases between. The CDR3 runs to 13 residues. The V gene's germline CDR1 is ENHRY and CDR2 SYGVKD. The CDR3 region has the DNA TGTGCCATCTCCAAGGGGGACAACTATGGCTACACCTTC. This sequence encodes CAISKGDNYGYTF.

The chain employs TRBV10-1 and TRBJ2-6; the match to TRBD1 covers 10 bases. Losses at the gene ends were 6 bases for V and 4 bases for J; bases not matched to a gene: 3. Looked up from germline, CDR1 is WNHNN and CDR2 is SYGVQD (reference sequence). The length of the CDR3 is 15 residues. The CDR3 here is CASRGQGPGANVLTF. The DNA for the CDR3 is TGCGCCAGCAGGGGACAGGGGCCCGGGGCCAACGTCCTGACTTTC.

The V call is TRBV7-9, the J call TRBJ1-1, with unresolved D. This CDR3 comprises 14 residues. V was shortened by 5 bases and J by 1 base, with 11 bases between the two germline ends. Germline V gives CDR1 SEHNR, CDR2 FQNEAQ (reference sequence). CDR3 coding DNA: TGTGCCAGCAGCCCAGTGGCAGGGAACACTGAAGCTTTCTTT. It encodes CASSPVAGNTEAFF.

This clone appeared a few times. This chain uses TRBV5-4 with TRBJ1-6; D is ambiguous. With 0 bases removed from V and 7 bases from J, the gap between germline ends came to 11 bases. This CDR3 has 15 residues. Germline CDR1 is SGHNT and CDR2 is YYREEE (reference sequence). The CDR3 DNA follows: TGTGCCAGCAGCTTGGTAGGGAGAGAGAATTCACCCCTCCACTTT. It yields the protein CASSLVGRENSPLHF. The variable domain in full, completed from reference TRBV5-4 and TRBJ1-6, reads ETGVTQSPTHLIKTRGQQVTLRCSSQSGHNTVSWYQQALGQGPQFIFQYYREEENGRGNFPPRFSGLQFPNYSSELNVNALELDDSALYLCASSLVGRENSPLHFGNGTRLTVT.

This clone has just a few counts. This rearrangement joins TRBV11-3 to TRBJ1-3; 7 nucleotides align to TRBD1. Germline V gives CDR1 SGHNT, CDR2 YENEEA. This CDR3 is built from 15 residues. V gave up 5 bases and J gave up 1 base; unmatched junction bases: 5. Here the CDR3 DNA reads TGTGCCAGCAGCCCCGAGGGGGCTTCTGGAAACACCATATATTTT. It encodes CASSPEGASGNTIYF.

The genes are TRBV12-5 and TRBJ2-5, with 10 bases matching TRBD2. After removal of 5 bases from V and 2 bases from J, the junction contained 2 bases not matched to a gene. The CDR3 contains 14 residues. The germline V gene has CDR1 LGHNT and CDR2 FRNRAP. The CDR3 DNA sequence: TGTGCTAGTGGTGTTAGCGGGGGGCAAGAGACCCAGTACTTC. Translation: CASGVSGGQETQYF.

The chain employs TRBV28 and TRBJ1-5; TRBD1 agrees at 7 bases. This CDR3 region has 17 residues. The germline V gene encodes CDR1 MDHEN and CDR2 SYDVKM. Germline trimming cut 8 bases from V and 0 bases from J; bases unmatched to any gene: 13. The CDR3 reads CASGDGTAVYSNQPQHF. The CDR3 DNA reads TGTGCCAGCGGCGACGGGACAGCCGTTTATAGCAATCAGCCCCAGCATTTT.

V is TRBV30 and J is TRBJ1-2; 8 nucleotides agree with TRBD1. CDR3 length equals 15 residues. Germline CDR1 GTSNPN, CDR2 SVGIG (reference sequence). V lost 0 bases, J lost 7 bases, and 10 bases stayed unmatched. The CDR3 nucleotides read TGTGCCTGGAGTGTGGTTTCCAGGGGGCGAGGTGGCTACACCTTC. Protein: CAWSVVSRGRGGYTF.

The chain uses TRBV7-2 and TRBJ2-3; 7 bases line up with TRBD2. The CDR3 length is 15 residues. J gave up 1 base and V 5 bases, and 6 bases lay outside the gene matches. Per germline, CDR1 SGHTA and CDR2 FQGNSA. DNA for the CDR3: TGTGCCAGCAGCCCCGGCGGGGGTGGCACAGATACGCAGTATTTT. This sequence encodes CASSPGGGGTDTQYF.

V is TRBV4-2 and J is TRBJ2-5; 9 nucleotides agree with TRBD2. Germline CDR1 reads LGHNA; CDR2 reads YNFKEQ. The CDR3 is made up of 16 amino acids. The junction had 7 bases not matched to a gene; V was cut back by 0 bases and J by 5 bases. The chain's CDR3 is CASSQEGGGARETQYF. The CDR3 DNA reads TGTGCCAGCAGCCAAGAAGGCGGGGGGGCCAGGGAGACCCAGTACTTC.

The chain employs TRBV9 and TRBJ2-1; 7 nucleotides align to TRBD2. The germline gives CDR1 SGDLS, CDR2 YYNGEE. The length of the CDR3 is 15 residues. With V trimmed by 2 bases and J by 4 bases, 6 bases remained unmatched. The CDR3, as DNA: TGTGCCAGCAGCGTTCGTCTAGCGGCTTACAATGAGCAGTTCTTC. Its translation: CASSVRLAAYNEQFF.